This T cell receptor beta chain was documented in a study of blood T cells in healthy people across ages. The CDR3 sequence is 14 residues long. V lost 2 bases and J lost 7, with 9 bases in between. Germline CDR1 reads SGHTA; CDR2 reads FQGNSA. Peripheral blood from each donor was collected in a volume of roughly 9.2 milliliters. A J-beta primer mix and a sample-barcoded 5' primer were used in a second PCR of roughly 7 to 12 cycles. At least 3 million CDR3-containing paired-end reads were obtained per sample. One entry per CDR3 protein, called by TCRdb with MiXCR from the 5' RACE reads. Seen here are 1,300,000 or so distinct CDR3 sequences, approximately 60% observed once, and the top ten hold 5.5% to 8%.

The sample consisted of blood. This clonotype was obtained from a young man in good health. J is TRBJ1-6 and V is TRBV7-2, with D unclear. CDR3 sequence reads: CASSLPQPNSPLHF. CDR3 coding DNA: TGTGCCAGCAGCTTACCGCAGCCAAATTCACCCCTCCACTTT.